This TCR beta chain was sequenced for a study of blood T cell repertoires in COVID-19. Study in general: Italy, Spain and the United States were the sources of the convalescent and acute COVID-19 samples.

Germline trimming cut 5 bases from V and 2 bases from J; bases unmatched to any gene: 6. Germline V gene sequence: CDR1 MNHEY, CDR2 SVGAGI. The CDR3 length is 14 residues. Cohorts were assigned according to the clinical history that participants reported. In Cohort 3, a recovered donor had either two negative PCRs, clearance, or symptom resolution. In the original workflow: Reference gene primers were amplified, and this amplification served to estimate nucleated cell counts. Produced via immunoSEQ multiplex PCR; TCRdb's table is partial and in-frame only. V and J calls and clone size come straight from that table; D and trimming were deduced from the DNA. The top ten clones hold 0.7% of a sample with approximately 470,000 clones, around 90% of them seen once.

The sequence came from a woman younger than 35 who had recovered from COVID-19. The sequenced sample consisted of PBMCs or T cells enriched from blood (not recorded which). This sequence joins TRBV6-5 and TRBJ2-7; 7 nucleotides line up with TRBD1. The CDR3 is CASSPRTGTYEQYF. Here the CDR3 DNA reads TGTGCCAGCAGTCCCCGGACAGGTACCTACGAGCAGTACTTC.